This section outlines one T cell receptor beta chain sequence together with its context. The antigen remains unidentified. A much larger clonotype is one base distant, so this may be a read error. The data stem from a study of blood T cells in healthy people across ages. As for the study in general: About one barcoded beta molecule per two T cells was captured by template switching. The study's findings and limits: Per million T cells, the diversity of TCR beta decreased roughly linearly as age advanced.

V shed 5 bases and J 6 bases; nucleotides not matched to a gene: 8. The CDR3 totals 14 residues. CDR1 is DFQATT and CDR2 is SNEGSKA in the germline V gene (reference sequence). The people who gave samples were healthy Caucasians from Russia, aged about 6 to 95. A second PCR, run for roughly 7 to 12 cycles, used a sample-barcoded 5' primer plus a J-beta primer mix. TCRdb independently ran MiXCR on the 5' RACE reads; one entry per CDR3 protein. The repertoire consists of about 620,000 distinct CDR3 sequences, with 45% to 60% occurring once and the leading ten covering roughly 14%. V and J are TRBV20-1 and TRBJ2-1, with 9 bases fitting TRBD2. The sample was blood. The source is a woman of 80 years or more in good health. CDR3 protein: CSASTGGGANEQFF. CDR3 bases: TGCAGTGCTTCGACTGGCGGGGGGGCCAATGAGCAGTTCTTC.